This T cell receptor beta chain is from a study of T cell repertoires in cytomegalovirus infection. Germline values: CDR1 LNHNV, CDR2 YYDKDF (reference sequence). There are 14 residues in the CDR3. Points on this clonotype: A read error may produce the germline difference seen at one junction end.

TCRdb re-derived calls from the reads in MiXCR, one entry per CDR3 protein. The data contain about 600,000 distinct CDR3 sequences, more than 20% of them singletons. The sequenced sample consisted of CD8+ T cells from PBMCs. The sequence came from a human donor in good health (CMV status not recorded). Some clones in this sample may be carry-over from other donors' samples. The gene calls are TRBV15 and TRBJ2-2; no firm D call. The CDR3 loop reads CVTSRDRSPGELFF. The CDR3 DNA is TGTGTCACCAGCAGAGATCGGTCCCCCGGGGAGCTGTTTTTT.